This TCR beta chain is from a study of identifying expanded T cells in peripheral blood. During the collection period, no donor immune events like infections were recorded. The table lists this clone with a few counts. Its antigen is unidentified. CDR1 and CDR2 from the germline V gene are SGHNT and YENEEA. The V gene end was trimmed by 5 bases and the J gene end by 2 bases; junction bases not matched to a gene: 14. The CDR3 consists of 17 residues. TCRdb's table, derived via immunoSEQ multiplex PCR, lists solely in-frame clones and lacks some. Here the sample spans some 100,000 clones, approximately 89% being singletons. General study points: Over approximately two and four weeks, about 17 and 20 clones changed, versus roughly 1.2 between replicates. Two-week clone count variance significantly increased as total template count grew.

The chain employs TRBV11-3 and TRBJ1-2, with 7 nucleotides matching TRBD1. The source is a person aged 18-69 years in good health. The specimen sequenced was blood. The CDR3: CASSGSNRDSRNYGYTF. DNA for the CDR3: TGTGCCAGCAGCGGGTCCAACCGGGACAGTAGAAACTATGGCTACACCTTC. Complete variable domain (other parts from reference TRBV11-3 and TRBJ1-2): EAGVVQSPRYKIIEKKQPVAFWCNPISGHNTLYWYLQNLGQGPELLIRYENEEAVDDSQLPKDRFSAERLKGVDSTLKIQPAELGDSAVYLCASSGSNRDSRNYGYTFGSGTRLTVV.